Below are 13 T cell receptor beta chains sequenced from a single sample in a study of T cell responses to AZD1222 COVID-19 vaccine (dated by TCRdb to the early 2020s). Libraries were prepared through the immunoSEQ multiplex PCR assay. TCRdb re-hosts the immuneACCESS table, in-frame sequences only. Its copies lack some clones; in the studies checked, an unresolved V gene accounts for under half of them, and the cause for the rest is not known. For this sample the table gives 150,000 to 200,000 clones, of which almost 95% were detected only once. The ten largest clones take up roughly 9.8% of the sample. The sample's time point label, in plain terms: baseline before first vaccination. Sequencing used peripheral blood, obtained on day 0 of AZD1222 vaccination. All receptors come from an adult in good health.

This chain connects TRBV9 to TRBJ2-1; 10 nucleotides align to TRBD2. Germline lookup yields CDR1 SGDLS and CDR2 YYNGEE. The V gene end was trimmed by 1 base and the J gene end by 9 bases; junction bases not matched to a gene: 7. The CDR3 consists of 15 residues. The chain's CDR3 is CASSVRVLAGSEQFF. In DNA, the CDR3 is TGTGCCAGCAGCGTAAGGGTACTAGCGGGAAGTGAGCAGTTCTTC.

V gene TRBV10-3 combines with J gene TRBJ1-4; the D gene is possibly TRBD1 (6 bases). V lost 2 bases and J 4 bases, leaving 11 bases between the germline ends. The CDR3 loop spans 15 amino acids. CDR1 and CDR2 (germline): ENHRY, SYGVKD. CDR3 amino acids: CAISERSGDNEKLFF. CDR3 coding DNA: TGTGCCATCAGTGAGCGGTCAGGGGATAATGAAAAACTGTTTTTT.

The rearrangement joins TRBV7-2 to TRBJ2-2; TRBD1 is a possible D gene (6 bases). There are 16 residues in the CDR3. The germline V gene encodes CDR1 SGHTA and CDR2 FQGNSA. Trimming took 0 bases from V and 4 from J, leaving 12 bases between them. The CDR3 coding sequence is TGTGCCAGCAGCTTAGCAAACAGGGTGGGCACCGGGGAGCTGTTTTTT. Residues: CASSLANRVGTGELFF. Full variable domain (missing parts from reference TRBV7-2 and TRBJ2-2): GAGVSQSPSNKVTEKGKDVELRCDPISGHTALYWYRQSLGQGLEFLIYFQGNSAPDKSGLPSDRFSAERTGGSVSTLTIQRTQQEDSAVYLCASSLANRVGTGELFFGEGSRLTVL.

For the CDR3, the DNA is TGTGCCAGCAGCCGACTAGCGAACGAGCAGTACTTC. It codes for CASSRLANEQYF. This chain uses TRBV12-3 or TRBV12-4 with TRBJ2-7; the match to TRBD2 covers 8 bases. The CDR3 loop spans 12 amino acids. V gave up 6 bases and J gave up 5 bases; unmatched junction bases: 3.

The chain couples TRBV5-1 to TRBJ2-7; possibly TRBD1 for D (6 bases). CDR3 size: 17 residues. From germline, CDR1 is SGHRS and CDR2 YFSETQ. The ends were cut back, 3 bases at V and 6 bases at J, with 25 bases in the middle. The CDR3 sequence is CASSSGKNRDMPLEQYF. CDR3 DNA: TGCGCCAGCAGCTCCGGTAAAAACAGGGATATGCCCCTCGAGCAGTACTTC.

V usage is TRBV5-1 and J usage is TRBJ2-7, with 11 bases identical to TRBD2. Germline lookup yields CDR1 SGHRS and CDR2 YFSETQ. V lost 4 bases and J lost 4; bases outside the gene matches: 10. The CDR3 has 16 amino acids. For the CDR3, the DNA is TGCGCCAGCAGCCCATCCCTAGCGGGAGGTTTTTACGAGCAGTACTTC. It codes for CASSPSLAGGFYEQYF.

V gene TRBV28 combines with J gene TRBJ2-7; maybe TRBD1 (7 bases). Per the germline V gene, CDR1 is MDHEN and CDR2 is SYDVKM. CDR3 size: 12 residues. With 8 bases removed from V and 4 bases from J, the gap between germline ends came to 12 bases. CDR3 sequence reads: CASAGQQYEQYF. Here the CDR3 DNA reads TGTGCCAGCGCGGGACAGCAGTACGAGCAGTACTTC.

V is TRBV7-8 and J is TRBJ1-4; no firm D call. CDR1 and CDR2 from the germline V gene are SGHVS and FQNEAQ. The CDR3 covers 14 residues. The germline V and J ends were trimmed by 3 bases and 0 bases, with 5 bases remaining between them. The CDR3 DNA follows: TGTGCCAGCAGCTTGCGAGCAACTAATGAAAAACTGTTTTTT. Translation gives CASSLRATNEKLFF.

The chain combines TRBV19 with TRBJ2-1, with 11 bases fitting TRBD2. This CDR3 has 16 amino acids. With 4 bases clipped from V and 10 bases from J, the junction kept 12 bases outside the gene matches. Per the germline V gene, CDR1 is LNHDA and CDR2 is SQIVND (reference sequence). The CDR3 nucleotides are TGTGCCAGTAGTACTCTATTGGGGGGACTAGCGGCCGAGCAGTTCTTC. The encoded protein is CASSTLLGGLAAEQFF.

The V call is TRBV5-1, the J call TRBJ2-3; 8 bases are shared with TRBD2. This CDR3 is built from 16 residues. Germline V gene lookup returns CDR1 SGHRS and CDR2 YFSETQ. Germline trimming cut 2 bases from V and 0 bases from J; bases unmatched to any gene: 5. CDR3 DNA: TGCGCCAGCAGCTTTTCACTAGCGGCTAGCACAGATACGCAGTATTTT. Its protein product is CASSFSLAASTDTQYF.

The V gene is TRBV5-8, the J gene TRBJ1-4, with 7 bases matching TRBD1. There are 14 residues in the CDR3. V lost 3 bases, J lost 8 bases, and 7 bases stayed unmatched. Per germline, CDR1 SGHTS and CDR2 YDEGEE. The CDR3 loop reads CASSSRGTGEKLFF. CDR3 DNA sequence: TGTGCCAGCAGCTCCAGGGGGACTGGCGAAAAACTGTTTTTT.

This clone was seen just once. The DNA for the CDR3 is TGCGCCAGCAGCCTAAGGGGGCAGGGCGGGGAGCTGTTTTTT. Amino acid sequence: CASSLRGQGGELFF. This rearrangement joins TRBV5-1 to TRBJ2-2, with 7 bases fitting TRBD1. This CDR3 region has 14 residues. The V segment lost 4 bases and the J segment 7 bases; nucleotides outside the gene matches: 7. Per the germline V gene, CDR1 is SGHRS and CDR2 is YFSETQ.

This chain connects TRBV2 to TRBJ1-1; D is uncertain. The V and J ends lost 3 bases and 5 bases respectively, with 13 bases between them. Germline V CDR1 and CDR2: SNHLY, FYNNEI. The CDR3 runs to 14 residues. Here the CDR3 reads CASSEQAWRTEAFF. CDR3 sequence (DNA): TGTGCCAGCAGTGAGCAGGCCTGGAGGACTGAAGCTTTCTTT.